The 13 T cell receptor beta chains in this list originate from one sample, sequenced in a study of cytomegalovirus exposure and HLA in healthy donors. Primers for the PCR totalled 60 Vbeta and 13 Jbeta. Sequenced by immunoSEQ multiplex PCR; TCRdb stores in-frame clones only, minus some. Counted here are under 200,000 clones, around 80% occurring once; the ten biggest clones make up roughly 1.4%. What was sequenced was PBMCs. These receptors were obtained from a man between 18 and 35 years old in good health and CMV-seronegative.

This chain uses TRBV11-2 with TRBJ2-7, with D maybe TRBD2 (6 bases). The V end was cut by 1 base, the J end by 7 bases, with 14 bases between. Germline V CDR1 and CDR2: SGHAT, FQNNGV. The CDR3 runs to 14 residues. The CDR3 loop reads CASSLGGIIVEQYF. The CDR3 DNA follows: TGTGCCAGCAGCTTAGGCGGGATAATTGTTGAGCAGTACTTC.

The chain links TRBV27 to TRBJ2-5; D perhaps matches TRBD1 (5 bases). The V end lost 4 bases, the J end lost 4 bases, and 13 bases lay between the germline ends. CDR1 and CDR2 from the germline V gene are MNHEY and SMNVEV (reference sequence). The CDR3 runs to 14 residues. The CDR3 DNA reads as TGTGCCAGCAGTTGGAAGGGGATGGGAGAGACCCAGTACTTC. It is translated as CASSWKGMGETQYF.

This clone was seen only once. This chain links TRBV27 with TRBJ1-1, with 12 nucleotides matching TRBD1. This CDR3 is 15 amino acids long. Germline-derived CDR1 and CDR2 are MNHEY and SMNVEV (reference sequence). V was pared by 4 bases and J by 7 bases, with 7 bases of the junction left unmatched. This CDR3 reads CASSWGTGGLGEAFF. The CDR3 nucleotides are TGTGCCAGCAGTTGGGGGACAGGGGGCTTGGGTGAAGCTTTCTTT.

The V call is TRBV11-2, the J call TRBJ2-7; 11 nucleotides line up with TRBD1. Germline assignment: CDR1 SGHAT and CDR2 FQNNGV. The CDR3 consists of 14 residues. Losses at the gene ends were 3 bases for V and 3 bases for J; bases not matched to a gene: 1. CDR3 amino acids: CASSLGTGGYEQYF. The DNA of the CDR3 is TGTGCCAGCAGCTTGGGGACAGGGGGCTACGAGCAGTACTTC. The variable domain in full, completed from reference TRBV11-2 and TRBJ2-7, reads EAGVAQSPRYKIIEKRQSVAFWCNPISGHATLYWYQQILGQGPKLLIQFQNNGVVDDSQLPKDRFSAERLKGVDSTLKIQPAKLEDSAVYLCASSLGTGGYEQYFGPGTRLTVT.

The chain has TRBV6-1 and TRBJ2-7; 16 bases agree with TRBD2. J was trimmed by 6 bases and V by 6 bases; bases with no gene match: 5. The CDR3 has 15 residues. Germline V gene sequence: CDR1 MNHNS, CDR2 SASEGT. Here the CDR3 DNA reads TGTGCCAGCAGGGGACTAGCGGGAGGGCCCGGCGAGCAGTACTTC. This gives the protein CASRGLAGGPGEQYF.

The chain has TRBV28 and TRBJ2-5; 11 positions agree with TRBD2. The J call is doubtful: the DNA matches TRBJ2-7 better. The CDR3 is made up of 12 amino acids. Germline V lookup: CDR1 MDHEN, CDR2 SYDVKM. The CDR3, as DNA: TGTGCCTCGGGACTAGCGGTCTACGAGCAGTACTTC. Translating gives CASGLAVYEQYF.

This clone was recorded once. The gene calls are TRBV5-4 and TRBJ2-3, with a weak D call TRBD2 (6 bases). The germline V and J ends were trimmed by 4 bases and 6 bases, with 15 bases remaining between them. This CDR3 region has 14 residues. Germline assignment: CDR1 SGHNT and CDR2 YYREEE (reference sequence). CDR3: CASSPEGQSDTQYF. Here the CDR3 DNA reads TGTGCCAGCAGCCCGGAGGGCCAATCCGATACGCAGTATTTT. Full variable domain (outside the CDR3, taken from reference TRBV5-4 and TRBJ2-3): ETGVTQSPTHLIKTRGQQVTLRCSSQSGHNTVSWYQQALGQGPQFIFQYYREEENGRGNFPPRFSGLQFPNYSSELNVNALELDDSALYLCASSPEGQSDTQYFGPGTRLTVL.

J is TRBJ2-3 and V is TRBV6-1; D might be TRBD2 (5 bases). The CDR3 has 14 amino acids. CDR1 and CDR2 from the germline V gene are MNHNS and SASEGT. V was clipped by 4 bases and J by 2 bases, with 10 bases between them. CDR3 region: CASSVGGFTDTQYF. The CDR3 DNA reads as TGTGCCAGCAGTGTTGGCGGGTTCACAGATACGCAGTATTTT.

The chain links TRBV18 to TRBJ1-1; TRBD1 matches 9 bases. The ends lost 5 bases at V and 4 bases at J; junction bases unmatched: 5. Germline V gene sequence: CDR1 KGHSH, CDR2 LQKENI. The CDR3 totals 14 residues. The CDR3 sequence: CASSEGQGGTEAFF. The CDR3 DNA reads as TGTGCCAGCTCAGAGGGACAGGGAGGCACTGAAGCTTTCTTT.

CDR3 in amino acids: CASSENRDSSYNEQFF. The CDR3 DNA sequence: TGTGCCAGCAGCGAAAACAGGGACAGCTCCTACAATGAGCAGTTCTTC. V is TRBV9 and J is TRBJ2-1; 7 nucleotides match TRBD1. This CDR3 has 16 residues. Germline CDR1 is SGDLS and CDR2 is YYNGEE. J gave up 0 bases and V 3 bases, and 6 bases lay outside the gene matches.

This clone is a singleton in its sample. This chain links TRBV4-3 with TRBJ1-6, with 8 bases identical to TRBD1. The germline V gene has CDR1 LGHNA and CDR2 YSLEER. Unmatched junction bases numbered 8, after V lost 1 base and J lost 9 bases. The CDR3 is 16 residues long. In nucleotides, the CDR3 is TGCGCCAGCAGCCAAGCGGCGGCAGGGGGCCGTTCACCCCTCCACTTT. It translates to CASSQAAAGGRSPLHF.

The chain employs TRBV6-4 and TRBJ2-1, with 10 bases identical to TRBD2. After removal of 0 bases from V and 4 bases from J, the junction contained 0 bases not matched to a gene. The V gene's germline CDR1 is MRHNA and CDR2 SNTAGT. The CDR3 has 15 amino acids. CDR3 region: CASSDSAGGYNEQFF. CDR3 sequence (DNA): TGTGCCAGCAGTGACTCAGCGGGAGGGTACAATGAGCAGTTCTTC.

The V gene is TRBV6-5, the J gene TRBJ2-7; 8 bases fit TRBD1. Germline V gene data show CDR1 as MNHEY and CDR2 as SVGAGI. The CDR3 spans 16 residues. The V and J ends lost 4 bases and 1 base, in that order; junction bases with no gene match: 9. CDR3 bases: TGTGCCAGCAGTTCCCTTCCGGACAGGGAGTCCTACGAGCAGTACTTC. It encodes CASSSLPDRESYEQYF.